A single sample is the source of the 10 T cell receptor beta chains below, sequenced in a study of human T cells and chemical hapten exposure. TCRdb passed the RACE reads through MiXCR, listing each CDR3 protein once. The sample has approximately 370,000 distinct CDR3 sequences; 5.5% are singletons. The sample's time point: pre-sensitization, week 0. Treatment defined: therapeutic diphenylcyclopropenone sensitization with weekly scalp DPC. Sample: whole blood, taken in connection with sensitization to the hapten diphenylcyclopropenone (DPC). These receptors were obtained from a woman aged 18-35 years with alopecia areata. Some clones in this sample may be carry-over from other donors' samples.

The chain uses TRBV3-1 and TRBJ2-3; 7 nucleotides match TRBD1. Germline CDR1 and CDR2: LGHDT and YNNKEL (reference sequence). The junction had 12 bases not matched to a gene; V was cut back by 5 bases and J by 4 bases. CDR3 length: 16 amino acids. The CDR3 DNA follows: TGTGCCAGCAGCGCTAACAGGGGTAGAGGGTCAGATACGCAGTATTTT. This encodes CASSANRGRGSDTQYF.

V gene TRBV7-6 combines with J gene TRBJ2-1; D may be TRBD2 (6 bases). The CDR3 consists of 15 residues. The V gene lost 5 bases and the J gene lost 1 base, with 12 bases spanning the gap. Germline-derived CDR1 and CDR2 are SGHVS and FNYEAQ. Here the CDR3 reads CASSRGARSYNEQFF. The DNA for the CDR3 is TGTGCCAGCAGCCGCGGGGCGAGATCCTACAATGAGCAGTTCTTC.

This clonotype was seen more than once but under ten times. The chain carries TRBV12-3 or TRBV12-4 and TRBJ1-4; the D is unclear. The CDR3 sequence is 21 residues long. Trimming removed 0 bases from V and 8 bases from J, with 31 bases in between. Written as DNA, the CDR3 is TGTGCCAGCAGTTTAGCTCTGGGAACCGCCCCGGCGACGGCCCGAGGCGAAAAACTGTTTTTT. This encodes CASSLALGTAPATARGEKLFF.

This clonotype was seen a few times. The chain carries TRBV3-1 and TRBJ2-2; D unresolved. Germline loops: CDR1 LGHDT, CDR2 YNNKEL (reference sequence). Between the trimmed V and J ends, which lost 5 bases and 1 base, there was a span of 5 bases. This CDR3 is built from 13 residues. CDR3 loop: CASSWLNTGELFF. CDR3 nucleotide sequence: TGTGCCAGCAGCTGGCTGAACACCGGGGAGCTGTTTTTT.

Points on this clonotype: This may arise from a read error, as a much more abundant clone is one base away. The CDR3 protein is CASSYLESGADVLTF. Here the CDR3 DNA reads TGTGCCAGCAGTTATCTAGAGTCTGGGGCCGACGTCCTGACTTTC. The V call is TRBV6-2 or TRBV6-3, the J call TRBJ2-6, with D perhaps matching TRBD1 (5 bases). From germline, CDR1 is MNHEY and CDR2 SVGEGT. The length of the CDR3 is 15 residues.

The chain uses TRBV5-1 and TRBJ1-2; D is uncertain. Germline V lookup: CDR1 SGHRS, CDR2 YFSETQ. The germline V and J ends were trimmed by 0 bases and 4 bases, with 10 bases remaining between them. This CDR3 spans 14 amino acids. CDR3 sequence (DNA): TGCGCCAGCAGCTTGGACGGAAAATCCTATGGCTACACCTTC. Amino acid sequence: CASSLDGKSYGYTF.

This chain uses TRBV4-1 with TRBJ1-6; D remains unclear. The germline CDR1 and CDR2 sequences are MGHRA and YSYEKL. The CDR3 length is 14 residues. The V end was cut by 0 bases, the J end by 6 bases, with 6 bases between. For the CDR3, the DNA is TGCGCCAGCAGCCAAGATGAAGCTAATTCACCCCTCCACTTT. Its protein product is CASSQDEANSPLHF.

This clonotype was detected only a few times. V and J are TRBV5-1 and TRBJ2-5; D remains unclear. V lost 1 base, J lost 7 bases, and 5 bases lay in between. There are 11 residues in the CDR3. Looked up from germline, CDR1 is SGHRS and CDR2 is YFSETQ. The CDR3 spells CASSLFGTQYF. CDR3 nucleotide sequence: TGCGCCAGCAGCTTGTTCGGGACCCAGTACTTC.

The genes are TRBV18 and TRBJ2-1, with a weak D call TRBD1 (6 bases). The CDR3 has 17 amino acids. V lost 2 bases and J 5 bases, leaving 19 bases between the germline ends. Germline-derived CDR1 and CDR2 are KGHSH and LQKENI. CDR3 sequence: CASSPTQGRPADNEQFF. In DNA form, the CDR3 reads TGTGCCAGCTCACCAACTCAGGGGCGCCCAGCTGACAATGAGCAGTTCTTC.

This clonotype was recorded at least ten times. This chain uses TRBV5-1 with TRBJ2-3; D unresolved. The CDR3 contains 14 residues. The ends were cut back, 1 base at V and 1 base at J, with 7 bases in the middle. CDR1 is SGHRS, CDR2 YFSETQ, per germline. The CDR3 here is CASSLTKGTDTQYF. For the CDR3, the DNA is TGCGCCAGCAGCTTGACTAAGGGCACAGATACGCAGTATTTT. The full variable domain, in which reference TRBV5-1 and TRBJ2-3 provide the parts outside the CDR3, is KAGVTQTPRYLIKTRGQQVTLSCSPISGHRSVSWYQQTPGQGLQFLFEYFSETQRNKGNFPGRFSGRQFSNSRSEMNVSTLELGDSALYLCASSLTKGTDTQYFGPGTRLTVL.